This TCR beta chain stems from a study of blood T cell repertoires in COVID-19. Study-wide context: Sample material is recorded as cDNA or gDNA derived from T cells, B-cell-depleted T cells, or PBMCs.

Method: immunoSEQ multiplex PCR; TCRdb's copy keeps in-frame clones and lacks some. Of about 250,000 clones listed, 82% are singletons. CDR3 size: 17 residues. V lost 5 bases, J lost 3 bases, and 7 bases stayed unmatched. CDR1 is KGHDR and CDR2 is SFDVKD in the germline V gene. The V call is TRBV24-1, the J call TRBJ2-1; 12 bases align to TRBD2. The clonotype was recovered from a woman of 80 years or more with active or convalescent COVID-19. Sequencing was carried out using peripheral blood. The CDR3 coding sequence is TGTGCCACCAGTGGTAAACGACTAGCGGGGGACTACAATGAGCAGTTCTTC. It specifies CATSGKRLAGDYNEQFF.